A single sample is the source of the 5 T cell receptor beta chains below, sequenced in a study of T-cell memory formation after mild COVID-19. TCRdb used MiXCR to reprocess the 5' RACE reads, holding one entry per CDR3 protein. The table shows some 450,000 distinct CDR3 sequences, with around 18% occurring only once. The sequencing sample was made of PBMCs or a T cell subset sorted from them (not recorded which). The source of these receptors is an adult woman who had mild COVID-19 (a few samples of this study predate the infection). Cell type and time point are not known.

The chain joins TRBV20-1 to TRBJ2-3, with 10 bases fitting TRBD2. CDR1 is DFQATT, CDR2 SNEGSKA, per germline (reference sequence). Trimming took 1 base from V and 2 from J; bases not matched to a gene: 3. This CDR3 is built from 15 residues. CDR3 nucleotides: TGCAGTGCTAGAGCTAGCGGGGGATCCACAGATACGCAGTATTTT. As protein: CSARASGGSTDTQYF.

The chain employs TRBV20-1 and TRBJ2-3, with a tentative D call TRBD2 (5 bases). The CDR3 has 12 amino acids. Trimming removed 0 bases from V and 8 bases from J, with 9 bases in between. From germline, CDR1 is DFQATT and CDR2 SNEGSKA (reference sequence). This chain's CDR3 is CSARDQSGTQYF. DNA of the CDR3: TGCAGTGCTAGAGATCAAAGCGGTACGCAGTATTTT.

The V and J genes are TRBV18 and TRBJ1-5; possible D gene TRBD1, 5 bases. From germline, CDR1 is KGHSH and CDR2 LQKENI. Trimming left V 4 bases short and J 4 bases short, with 8 bases between. There are 13 residues in the CDR3. CDR3 coding DNA: TGTGCCAGCTCACTGGGGCAGAATCAGCCCCAGCATTTT. Encoded protein: CASSLGQNQPQHF.

In this sample, this clonotype turned up a few times. The chain couples TRBV20-1 to TRBJ1-5; TRBD1 is a possible D gene (5 bases). The V gene lost 1 base and the J gene lost 3 bases, with 10 bases spanning the gap. This CDR3 has 14 amino acids. CDR1 is DFQATT and CDR2 is SNEGSKA in the germline V gene (reference sequence). The CDR3 nucleotides are TGCAGTGCTAGAGGGGAGGGGCCCAATCAGCCCCAGCATTTT. This sequence encodes CSARGEGPNQPQHF.

The chain links TRBV27 to TRBJ2-3, with 11 nucleotides matching TRBD2. In germline, CDR1 is MNHEY, CDR2 SMNVEV (reference sequence). CDR3 length: 16 amino acids. V was pared by 0 bases and J by 3 bases, with 2 bases of the junction left unmatched. The CDR3 DNA sequence: TGTGCCAGCAGTTTATCGACTAGCGGGATGACAGATACGCAGTATTTT. Amino acid sequence: CASSLSTSGMTDTQYF.